This TCR beta chain derives from a study of human T cells and chemical hapten exposure. Via MiXCR, TCRdb re-called the RACE reads, giving one row per CDR3 protein. Seen here are 350,000 to 400,000 distinct CDR3 sequences, around 5.5% observed once, and the top ten hold 2.5% to 3%. This clonotype has ten or more counts. The time point is: pre-sensitization, week 0. Documented treatment: therapeutic diphenylcyclopropenone sensitization with weekly scalp DPC. Donors were 18 to 70-year-old alopecia patients suitable for DPC. Germline assignment: CDR1 SGHVS and CDR2 FNYEAQ. With 5 bases removed from V and 3 bases from J, the gap between germline ends came to 17 bases. The CDR3 spans 16 residues.

The receptor was derived from a woman in her 50s with alopecia areata. Some clones in this sample may be carry-over from other donors' samples. Material: whole blood, obtained in connection with sensitization to the hapten diphenylcyclopropenone (DPC). The chain couples TRBV7-6 to TRBJ2-1, with a possible D match to TRBD1 (5 bases). The CDR3 DNA is TGTGCCAGCAGCCCTAGATACAGGACCCTCTACAATGAGCAGTTCTTC. It translates to CASSPRYRTLYNEQFF.